A selection of T cell receptor beta chains follows, all from one sample in a study of STAT5B mutations in CD4+ large granular lymphocyte leukemia. Sequenced by immunoSEQ multiplex PCR; TCRdb stores in-frame clones only, minus some. The table shows approximately 39,000 clones, with roughly 85% occurring only once. Input material: CD4+ T cells from blood buffy coats. These receptor sequences come from a human donor in good health. Each CDR3 is given with its conserved first and last residue. D genes are given only for firm matches. Part of the rows lack a size; the others show once, few, many or a class for expanded clones.

V	D	size	J	CDR3	DNA
TRBV6-1	TRBD2	once	TRBJ2-5	CASSGVTSVGETQYF	TGTGCCAGCAGCGGTGTTACTAGCGTGGGAGAGACCCAGTACTTC
TRBV7-9	-	-	TRBJ2-6	CASSFSHLRSGANVLTF	TGTGCCAGCAGCTTCAGTCATCTGCGCTCTGGGGCCAACGTCCTGACTTTC
TRBV5-1	-	-	TRBJ1-4	CASSPQTTNEKLFF	TGCGCCAGCAGCCCACAGACAACTAATGAAAAACTGTTTTTT
TRBV2	TRBD2	few	TRBJ2-2	CASSQGGTGELFF	TGTGCCAGCAGTCAGGGAGGGACCGGGGAGCTGTTTTTT
TRBV7-3	-	-	TRBJ1-1	CASSLQGLGANTEAFF	TGTGCCAGCAGCTTACAAGGACTGGGAGCTAACACTGAAGCTTTCTTT
TRBV2	-	-	TRBJ1-5	CASSLGGLHHSPQHF	TGTGCCAGCAGTCTTGGGGGGCTACATCACTCGCCCCAGCATTTT
TRBV30	-	few	TRBJ1-2	CAWSVYRTNYGYTF	TGTGCCTGGAGTGTATATAGGACCAACTATGGCTACACCTTC
TRBV19	-	-	TRBJ2-7	CASSRTIASYEQYF	TGTGCCAGTAGTAGGACTATCGCTTCCTACGAGCAGTACTTC
TRBV6-6	TRBD1	-	TRBJ2-2	CASTGQISNTGELFF	TGTGCCAGCACGGGACAGATATCGAACACCGGGGAGCTGTTTTTT
TRBV2	-	-	TRBJ1-5	CASSGGRSQPQHF	TGTGCCAGCAGTGGGGGCCGGTCTCAGCCCCAGCATTTT
TRBV4-3	-	-	TRBJ2-1	CASSQGPEQFF	TGCGCCAGCAGCCAGGGTCCTGAGCAGTTCTTC
TRBV5-1	TRBD1	-	TRBJ1-3	CASAARSGQATSGNTIYF	TGCGCCAGCGCAGCGAGATCCGGACAGGCGACTTCTGGAAACACCATATATTTT
TRBV18	-	once	TRBJ1-4	CASSPDTNEKLFF	TGTGCCAGCTCACCAGACACTAATGAAAAACTGTTTTTT
TRBV23-1	TRBD1	-	TRBJ2-7	CASSQSRQGFYEQYF	TGCGCCAGCAGTCAATCGAGACAGGGATTCTACGAGCAGTACTTC
TRBV5-1	TRBD2	-	TRBJ2-3	CASSPGLDRTDTQYF	TGCGCCAGCAGCCCGGGACTAGATAGGACAGATACGCAGTATTTT
TRBV28	TRBD1	-	TRBJ1-2	CASGVGQGSTGYTF	TGTGCCAGCGGGGTGGGACAGGGTAGTACGGGCTACACCTTC
TRBV27	-	few	TRBJ2-2	CASSYRVLDTGELFF	TGTGCCAGCAGTTACAGGGTGTTGGACACCGGGGAGCTGTTTTTT
TRBV14	TRBD1	-	TRBJ2-1	CASSQNRGHEQFF	TGTGCCAGCAGCCAAAACAGGGGACATGAGCAGTTCTTC
TRBV14	TRBD1	-	TRBJ1-6	CASSSGTESYNSPLHF	TGTGCCAGCAGCTCCGGGACAGAGTCCTATAATTCACCCCTCCACTTT
TRBV27	TRBD1	-	TRBJ2-7	CASGMTGGNSEQYF	TGTGCCAGCGGGATGACAGGGGGAAATAGCGAGCAGTACTTC
TRBV5-1	TRBD1	-	TRBJ1-1	CASSPTGDTEAFF	TGCGCCAGCAGCCCCACAGGGGACACTGAAGCTTTCTTT
TRBV4-1	-	-	TRBJ2-4	CASSQGAQYLAKNIQYF	TGCGCCAGCAGCCAGGGGGCGCAGTACCTAGCCAAAAACATTCAGTACTTC
TRBV2	TRBD2	-	TRBJ2-3	CASRAGLAGGFSTDTQYF	TGTGCCAGCAGGGCCGGACTAGCGGGGGGATTTAGCACAGATACGCAGTATTTT
TRBV7-3	-	-	TRBJ1-1	CASSLNWNTEAFF	TGTGCCAGCAGCTTAAATTGGAACACTGAAGCTTTCTTT
TRBV10-3	TRBD1	-	TRBJ1-1	CATTGKNTEAFF	TGTGCTACGACAGGGAAGAACACTGAAGCTTTCTTT
TRBV2	TRBD1	few	TRBJ1-5	CASRPNRGPQPQHF	TGTGCCAGCAGGCCCAACAGGGGGCCTCAGCCCCAGCATTTT
TRBV6-1	-	-	TRBJ1-6	CASSGIQWSSYNSPLHF	TGTGCCAGCAGTGGGATACAGTGGAGCTCCTATAATTCACCCCTCCACTTT
TRBV19	-	-	TRBJ2-1	CASSPGDWISYNEQFF	TGTGCCAGTAGCCCCGGGGACTGGATTTCCTACAATGAGCAGTTCTTC
TRBV6-1	TRBD2	-	TRBJ2-7	CASSPIAGATYEQYF	TGTGCCAGCAGTCCGATAGCGGGTGCCACCTACGAGCAGTACTTC
TRBV28	-	-	TRBJ1-5	CASNGNQPQHF	TGTGCCAGCAATGGCAATCAGCCCCAGCATTTT
TRBV27	TRBD1	-	TRBJ1-4	CASSPTGGRDEKLFF	TGTGCCAGCAGCCCGACAGGGGGCCGGGATGAAAAACTGTTTTTT
TRBV4-3	-	-	TRBJ2-7	CASSQEPAIEQYF	TGCGCCAGCAGCCAAGAACCCGCGATCGAGCAGTACTTC
TRBV5-1	TRBD2	-	TRBJ2-1	CASSRLAGYNEQFF	TGCGCCAGCAGCCGCCTAGCGGGTTACAATGAGCAGTTCTTC
TRBV7-3	TRBD2	-	TRBJ2-1	CASSSTSGRAKGNEQFF	TGTGCCAGCAGCTCAACTAGCGGGAGGGCCAAGGGCAATGAGCAGTTCTTC
TRBV14	-	few	TRBJ1-1	CASSQEGIAGTEAFF	TGTGCCAGCAGCCAAGAGGGGATCGCGGGCACTGAAGCTTTCTTT
TRBV5-1	TRBD1	-	TRBJ2-7	CASSPGTGSYEQYF	TGCGCCAGCAGCCCCGGGACAGGTTCCTACGAGCAGTACTTC
TRBV7-7	-	-	TRBJ1-5	CASSPSPLGNQPQHF	TGTGCTAGCAGCCCCTCCCCTCTGGGCAATCAGCCCCAGCATTTT
TRBV5-1	TRBD2	-	TRBJ2-3	CASSLVTSEIGTDTQYF	TGCGCCAGCAGCTTGGTAACTAGCGAAATAGGCACAGATACGCAGTATTTT
TRBV7-2	-	-	TRBJ2-2	CASSLRWGIRYGGELFF	TGTGCCAGCAGCTTAAGATGGGGAATCAGATATGGCGGGGAGCTGTTTTTT
TRBV2	-	-	TRBJ1-2	CASSVTGSSGYTF	TGTGCCAGCAGTGTTACAGGGTCCTCTGGCTACACCTTC